These 19 T cell receptor beta chains originate from one sample sequenced in a study of a mutant IDH1 vaccine in newly diagnosed glioma. Their recognized antigens are unknown. TCRdb's table, derived via immunoSEQ multiplex PCR, lists solely in-frame clones and lacks some. This table has 32,000 or so clones, 87% appearing once. The time point was: week 5, during vaccination. Each dose of the vaccine consisted of 300 ug of mutant IDH1 20-mer peptide, with topical imiquimod. Source: peripheral blood mononuclear cells (PBMCs), taken from a glioma patient whose treatment included an IDH1 peptide vaccine. These receptors were collected from a woman in her forties with glioma. Some clones in this sample may be carry-over from other donors' samples.

The chain combines TRBV7-6 with TRBJ1-3; D uncertain. Looked up from germline, CDR1 is SGHVS and CDR2 is FNYEAQ. Trimming cost V 4 bases and J 1 base, with 5 bases left between them. The CDR3 is 13 amino acids. The CDR3: CASSSNSGNTIYF. The CDR3 DNA sequence: TGTGCCAGCAGCTCAAATTCTGGAAACACCATATATTTT.

The J gene is TRBJ2-2, the V gene TRBV28; D gene uncertain. Germline lookup yields CDR1 MDHEN and CDR2 SYDVKM. With 6 bases removed from V and 7 bases from J, the gap between germline ends came to 3 bases. The CDR3 spans 10 residues. The CDR3 region is CASSGGELFF. The DNA of the CDR3 is TGTGCCAGCAGCGGCGGGGAGCTGTTTTTT.

The chain recombines TRBV7-9 with TRBJ2-7, with TRBD2 matching 9 bases. Germline values: CDR1 SEHNR, CDR2 FQNEAQ (reference sequence). V was clipped by 5 bases and J by 0 bases; unmatched bases: 2. This CDR3 has 14 amino acids. The CDR3 here is CASSISGSSYEQYF. DNA for the CDR3: TGTGCCAGCAGCATTAGCGGGAGCTCCTACGAGCAGTACTTC. The full variable domain, completed using reference TRBV7-9 and TRBJ2-7, is DTGVSQNPRHKITKRGQNVTFRCDPISEHNRLYWYRQTLGQGPEFLTYFQNEAQLEKSRLLSDRFSAERPKGSFSTLEIQRTEQGDSAMYLCASSISGSSYEQYFGPGTRLTVT.

The chain has TRBV18 and TRBJ2-7; D is possibly TRBD1 (7 bases). Germline CDR1 reads KGHSH; CDR2 reads LQKENI. The CDR3 has 15 residues. Trimming cost V 2 bases and J 4 bases, with 15 bases left between them. CDR3 nucleotides: TGTGCCAGCTCACCAGGGCCAGGGGGGTTATACGAGCAGTACTTC. It codes for CASSPGPGGLYEQYF. The full variable domain, its missing parts supplied by reference TRBV18 and TRBJ2-7, is NAGVMQNPRHLVRRRGQEARLRCSPMKGHSHVYWYRQLPEEGLKFMVYLQKENIIDESGMPKERFSAEFPKEGPSILRIQQVVRGDSAAYFCASSPGPGGLYEQYFGPGTRLTVT.

The chain uses TRBV21-1 and TRBJ1-6; TRBD1 is taken as the D call from the table, unchecked against the DNA. TRBV21-1 is shown as a pseudogene. This CDR3 contains 17 residues. The CDR3 coding sequence is TGTGCCAGCAGCAAAGCGCACTCGGCGACAGCCAGTTCACCCCTCCACTTT. This encodes CASSKAHSATASSPLHF.

The V and J genes are TRBV7-2 and TRBJ2-5; unclear D gene. CDR1 is SGHTA and CDR2 is FQGNSA in the germline V gene. The V end was cut by 4 bases, the J end by 2 bases, with 11 bases between. The CDR3 is 14 amino acids. The CDR3 reads CASSSYGPQETQYF. Written as DNA, the CDR3 is TGTGCCAGCAGCTCTTACGGCCCTCAAGAGACCCAGTACTTC.

The V call is TRBV28, the J call TRBJ1-2; weak D call: TRBD1 (6 bases). V lost 3 bases and J 7 bases, leaving 15 bases between the germline ends. This CDR3 contains 14 residues. Looked up from germline, CDR1 is MDHEN and CDR2 is SYDVKM. CDR3 amino acids: CASSFRDIFFGYTF. CDR3 in DNA: TGTGCCAGCAGTTTCAGGGACATTTTCTTTGGCTACACCTTC.

This chain joins TRBV6-4 and TRBJ1-5, with D unclear. Trimming cost V 4 bases and J 5 bases, with 9 bases left between them. Germline V gives CDR1 MRHNA, CDR2 SNTAGT. This CDR3 region has 13 residues. CDR3 DNA sequence: TGTGCCAGCAGTGTCGACATCGATCAGCCCCAGCATTTT. It specifies CASSVDIDQPQHF.

This chain connects TRBV5-6 to TRBJ1-6; TRBD1 is a possible D gene (5 bases). Germline V gene data show CDR1 as SGHDT and CDR2 as YYEEEE. The CDR3 runs 17 residues. Trimming removed 1 base from V and 1 base from J, with 12 bases in between. The CDR3 DNA sequence: TGTGCCAGCAGCTTGCGTGGGTCAGGGTCCTATAATTCACCCCTCCACTTT. Translation: CASSLRGSGSYNSPLHF.

The rearrangement uses TRBV5-5 and TRBJ1-3; a possible D gene is TRBD1 (6 bases). The CDR3 sequence is 14 residues long. From germline, CDR1 is SGHKS and CDR2 YYEKEE (reference sequence). The V end lost 1 base, the J end lost 7 bases, and 12 bases lay between the germline ends. CDR3 amino acids: CASSLRTELNTIYF. The CDR3 region has the DNA TGTGCCAGCAGCTTGCGGACAGAACTCAACACCATATATTTT.

CDR3 DNA: TGTGCCAGCAGCGCATTAGCGGGGAGCAGGGTTACGCAGTATTTT. Translation: CASSALAGSRVTQYF. The rearrangement uses TRBV11-2 and TRBJ2-3; 8 positions agree with TRBD2. The CDR3 sequence is 15 residues long. The germline V gene has CDR1 SGHAT and CDR2 FQNNGV. With V trimmed by 5 bases and J by 8 bases, 12 bases remained unmatched.

J is TRBJ2-3 and V is TRBV27; no reliable D call. The CDR3 length is 11 residues. V was cut by 8 bases and J by 5 bases, with 8 bases left in between. Germline CDR1 reads MNHEY; CDR2 reads SMNVEV (reference sequence). CDR3 nucleotide sequence: TGTGCCAGCCTAAACCAAGATACGCAGTATTTT. Translating gives CASLNQDTQYF.

This clone has more than one count but fewer than ten. In DNA, the CDR3 is TGTGCCAGCAGCTCAGACGGAAATAGCAATCAGCCCCAGCATTTT. Translated: CASSSDGNSNQPQHF. The chain joins TRBV5-4 to TRBJ1-5; D ambiguous. This CDR3 comprises 15 residues. The germline gives CDR1 SGHNT, CDR2 YYREEE (reference sequence). The V end was cut by 3 bases, the J end by 0 bases, with 10 bases between.

The chain employs TRBV7-6 and TRBJ1-4; perhaps TRBD1 as D (6 bases). The CDR3 sequence is 13 residues long. Deletions cut 0 bases from V and 7 bases from J, with 6 bases between. Looked up from germline, CDR1 is SGHVS and CDR2 is FNYEAQ. The DNA of the CDR3 is TGTGCCAGCAGCTTAGCACAGGGTGAAAAACTGTTTTTT. It encodes CASSLAQGEKLFF. Looking up the rest from reference TRBV7-6 and TRBJ1-4 gives the full variable domain: GAGVSQSPRYKVTKRGQDVALRCDPISGHVSLYWYRQALGQGPEFLTYFNYEAQQDKSGLPNDRFSAERPEGSISTLTIQRTEQRDSAMYRCASSLAQGEKLFFGSGTQLSVL.

A single count supports this clone. For the CDR3, the DNA is TGTGCCAGCAGCTTTTCGAAGGAAGCTTTCTTT. This codes for CASSFSKEAFF. This chain connects TRBV7-9 to TRBJ1-1; unclear D gene. Trimming removed 3 bases at V and 8 bases at J, with 7 bases between. The CDR3 is 11 residues long. The germline V gene encodes CDR1 SEHNR and CDR2 FQNEAQ (reference sequence).

This chain links TRBV18 with TRBJ2-2; D ambiguous. The CDR3 spans 12 residues. Per germline, CDR1 KGHSH and CDR2 LQKENI. V was pared by 0 bases and J by 5 bases, with 1 base between. CDR3 region: CASSPPTGELFF. The CDR3 coding sequence is TGTGCCAGCTCACCACCGACCGGGGAGCTGTTTTTT.

V usage is TRBV4-3 and J usage is TRBJ2-7, with 9 bases matching TRBD1. V was pared by 1 base and J by 0 bases, with 1 base of the junction left unmatched. The CDR3 totals 15 residues. CDR1 LGHNA and CDR2 YSLEER come from the germline V gene. The DNA for the CDR3 is TGCGCCAGCAGCCAAGGGACAGGGGTCTCCTACGAGCAGTACTTC. The encoded protein is CASSQGTGVSYEQYF.

The chain links TRBV15 to TRBJ2-5; the match to TRBD1 covers 10 bases. The CDR3 length is 16 residues. The junction had 3 bases not matched to a gene; V was cut back by 1 base and J by 1 base. Germline V gene sequence: CDR1 LNHNV, CDR2 YYDKDF (reference sequence). The CDR3 protein is CATSRGGTGAQETQYF. CDR3 in DNA: TGTGCCACCAGCAGAGGGGGGACAGGGGCCCAAGAGACCCAGTACTTC.

The CDR3 loop reads CASSYSTGKLFF. As DNA, the CDR3 is TGTGCCAGCAGTTACTCGACAGGAAAACTGTTTTTT. The chain is built from TRBV6-5 and TRBJ1-4; the D gene is possibly TRBD1 (6 bases). The CDR3 has 12 residues. Germline V gene lookup returns CDR1 MNHEY and CDR2 SVGAGI. V was cut by 0 bases and J by 10 bases, with 6 bases left in between.